This passage covers 30 T cell receptor beta chains from one sample sequenced in a study of shared clonotypes between healthy human individuals. Measured with immunoSEQ multiplex PCR; TCRdb has only the in-frame clones, and not every one. Here the sample spans approximately 510,000 clones, 70% to 80% being singletons. Sequences were obtained from PBMCs. The receptors were sampled from a woman in her forties in good health. Some clones in this sample may be carry-over from other donors' samples.

This clone was found many times. The CDR3 reads CASSLRTSPLAEQFF. The CDR3 DNA reads TGTGCCAGCAGCTTGCGGACTTCACCCTTGGCAGAGCAGTTCTTC. This chain joins TRBV7-2 and TRBJ2-1, with a possible D match to TRBD2 (5 bases). V was pared by 3 bases and J by 10 bases, with 19 bases between. Germline CDR1 reads SGHTA; CDR2 reads FQGNSA. This CDR3 contains 15 residues.

This chain connects TRBV27 to TRBJ2-1, with 8 nucleotides matching TRBD2. CDR3 length equals 15 residues. Germline V lookup: CDR1 MNHEY, CDR2 SMNVEV (reference sequence). The junction had 3 bases not matched to a gene; V was cut back by 2 bases and J by 3 bases. CDR3 amino acids: CASSLALAGYNEQFF. Here the CDR3 DNA reads TGTGCCAGCAGTTTAGCTCTAGCGGGCTACAATGAGCAGTTCTTC.

The chain employs TRBV19 and TRBJ2-3; 7 bases map to TRBD2. Germline V lookup: CDR1 LNHDA, CDR2 SQIVND (reference sequence). The CDR3 is 17 residues long. Trimming took 6 bases from V and 1 from J; bases not matched to a gene: 13. This CDR3 is CASRYPGSREGTDTQYF. In nucleotides, the CDR3 is TGTGCCAGTAGGTATCCGGGGTCACGGGAGGGCACAGATACGCAGTATTTT. Full variable domain (outside the CDR3, taken from reference TRBV19 and TRBJ2-3): DGGITQSPKYLFRKEGQNVTLSCEQNLNHDAMYWYRQDPGQGLRLIYYSQIVNDFQKGDIAEGYSVSREKKESFPLTVTSAQKNPTAFYLCASRYPGSREGTDTQYFGPGTRLTVL.

This chain's CDR3 is CASSPEATSVETQYF. CDR3 sequence (DNA): TGTGCCAGCAGCCCCGAGGCCACTAGCGTGGAGACCCAGTACTTC. The genes are TRBV5-4 and TRBJ2-5; 7 positions agree with TRBD2. V dropped 4 bases and J dropped 5; count of bases not matched to a gene: 11. The CDR3 runs 15 residues. Germline values: CDR1 SGHNT, CDR2 YYREEE (reference sequence).

This clone showed up just once. The chain has TRBV9 and TRBJ1-4; tentative D call: TRBD1 (5 bases). CDR1 and CDR2 (germline): SGDLS, YYNGEE. This CDR3 is 16 amino acids long. Trimming removed 0 bases from V and 0 bases from J, with 9 bases in between. CDR3 loop: CASSVAPGTTNEKLFF. CDR3 sequence (DNA): TGTGCCAGCAGCGTAGCTCCAGGGACAACTAATGAAAAACTGTTTTTT.

The rearrangement uses TRBV28 and TRBJ2-7; TRBD2 matches at 9 bases. Germline V CDR1 and CDR2: MDHEN, SYDVKM. V gave up 6 bases and J gave up 3 bases; unmatched junction bases: 3. The CDR3 sequence is 13 residues long. The CDR3 is CASSQTSGYEQYF. The CDR3 DNA reads TGTGCCAGCAGCCAGACTAGCGGCTACGAGCAGTACTTC.

The J gene is TRBJ1-1, the V gene TRBV27; 8 bases match TRBD1. This CDR3 region has 14 residues. The trim removed 5 bases at V and 5 bases at J, leaving 7 bases unmatched. Germline V CDR1 and CDR2: MNHEY, SMNVEV (reference sequence). CDR3 sequence reads: CASSVDRVWTEAFF. The CDR3 bases are TGTGCCAGCAGTGTGGACAGGGTTTGGACTGAAGCTTTCTTT.

This chain joins TRBV7-2 and TRBJ1-2; D might be TRBD1 (5 bases). CDR1 is SGHTA and CDR2 is FQGNSA in the germline V gene. The length of the CDR3 is 14 residues. V lost 0 bases and J lost 5, with 10 bases in between. The CDR3 sequence: CASSLAPGGYGYTF. Written as DNA, the CDR3 is TGTGCCAGCAGCTTAGCGCCCGGGGGATATGGCTACACCTTC.

The CDR3 is CASSQDTVGRANTQYF. The CDR3 DNA sequence: TGCGCCAGCAGCCAAGATACAGTCGGGCGGGCGAATACGCAGTATTTT. The chain uses TRBV4-3 and TRBJ2-3; weak D call: TRBD2 (5 bases). V was pared by 0 bases and J by 7 bases, with 17 bases between. Germline CDR1 and CDR2: LGHNA and YSLEER. The CDR3 contains 16 residues.

The chain uses TRBV5-1 and TRBJ2-5; D not certain. V was pared by 2 bases and J by 1 base, with 6 bases between. In germline, CDR1 is SGHRS, CDR2 YFSETQ. CDR3 length: 13 residues. The CDR3 DNA sequence: TGCGCCAGCAGCTTTACGCTCCAAGAGACCCAGTACTTC. Protein: CASSFTLQETQYF.

The chain is built from TRBV7-9 and TRBJ2-5; D might be TRBD1 (5 bases). The germline V gene encodes CDR1 SEHNR and CDR2 FQNEAQ (reference sequence). Trimming stripped 3 bases from V and 3 bases from J, with 14 bases between. CDR3 size: 15 residues. CDR3 residues: CASSLGLVLKETQYF. The CDR3 DNA sequence: TGTGCCAGCAGCTTGGGGCTAGTGCTTAAAGAGACCCAGTACTTC.

V usage is TRBV4-2 and J usage is TRBJ1-2; D is unresolved. CDR1 LGHNA and CDR2 YNFKEQ come from the germline V gene. V was trimmed by 3 bases and J by 7 bases, leaving 6 bases between them. This CDR3 has 11 residues. The CDR3 protein is CASSQPGGYTF. The CDR3 nucleotides read TGTGCCAGCAGCCAGCCAGGTGGCTACACCTTC.

This clone was found many times. This chain uses TRBV28 with TRBJ1-5, with 7 bases lining up with TRBD1. Trimming at V came to 5 bases and at J to 4 bases, leaving 14 bases not matched to a gene. Germline V lookup: CDR1 MDHEN, CDR2 SYDVKM. The CDR3 has 17 amino acids. The CDR3 region is CASSPQGEDASNQPQHF. CDR3 bases: TGTGCCAGCAGTCCCCAGGGGGAAGATGCATCAAATCAGCCCCAGCATTTT. Full variable domain (rest looked up from reference TRBV28 and TRBJ1-5): DVKVTQSSRYLVKRTGEKVFLECVQDMDHENMFWYRQDPGLGLRLIYFSYDVKMKEKGDIPEGYSVSREKKERFSLILESASTNQTSMYLCASSPQGEDASNQPQHFGDGTRLSIL.

Only a few counts were recorded for this clone. V and J are TRBV7-9 and TRBJ2-5; 7 nucleotides match TRBD1. Trimming cost V 5 bases and J 2 bases; bases outside gene matches: 11. This CDR3 contains 16 residues. Germline lookup yields CDR1 SEHNR and CDR2 FQNEAQ (reference sequence). CDR3 region: CASSTTGVGPQETQYF. In nucleotides, the CDR3 is TGTGCCAGCAGCACCACAGGGGTGGGGCCTCAAGAGACCCAGTACTTC. The variable domain in full, completed from reference TRBV7-9 and TRBJ2-5, reads DTGVSQNPRHKITKRGQNVTFRCDPISEHNRLYWYRQTLGQGPEFLTYFQNEAQLEKSRLLSDRFSAERPKGSFSTLEIQRTEQGDSAMYLCASSTTGVGPQETQYFGPGTRLLVL.

The V and J genes are TRBV10-2 and TRBJ1-1; the match to TRBD1 covers 7 bases. The CDR3 is 13 amino acids. J was trimmed by 6 bases and V by 4 bases; bases with no gene match: 5. Germline V CDR1 and CDR2: WSHSY, SAAADI. The CDR3 loop is CASSAAGTAEAFF. The CDR3 DNA sequence: TGCGCCAGCAGTGCAGCGGGGACAGCTGAAGCTTTCTTT.

The chain carries TRBV27 and TRBJ2-7, with 9 bases identical to TRBD1. Germline trimming cut 6 bases from V and 0 bases from J; bases unmatched to any gene: 21. The germline CDR1 and CDR2 sequences are MNHEY and SMNVEV (reference sequence). This CDR3 has 20 amino acids. CDR3 protein: CASRTYRDRVASGSSYEQYF. CDR3 DNA: TGTGCCAGCAGGACCTACCGGGACAGGGTCGCTAGCGGAAGCTCCTACGAGCAGTACTTC.

The chain links TRBV6-5 to TRBJ1-1; D is ambiguous. Germline values: CDR1 MNHEY, CDR2 SVGAGI. Trimming stripped 7 bases from V and 5 bases from J, with 17 bases between. The CDR3 has 14 amino acids. The CDR3 region has the DNA TGTGCCAGCACCCCGCCCGGAGGTGCAACTGAAGCTTTCTTT. This gives the protein CASTPPGGATEAFF.

This clone was counted only a few times. V gene TRBV4-2 combines with J gene TRBJ2-7, with 13 positions matching TRBD2. Trimming at V came to 0 bases and at J to 5 bases, leaving 10 bases not matched to a gene. CDR1 and CDR2 (germline): LGHNA, YNFKEQ. The CDR3 covers 18 residues. This CDR3 reads CASSQELAGGPFFHEQYF. In nucleotides, the CDR3 is TGTGCCAGCAGCCAAGAACTAGCGGGAGGGCCTTTTTTCCACGAGCAGTACTTC.

This chain uses TRBV27 with TRBJ1-4; D is unresolved. The germline V and J ends were trimmed by 2 bases and 8 bases, with 9 bases remaining between them. This CDR3 contains 13 residues. CDR1 and CDR2 (germline): MNHEY, SMNVEV (reference sequence). CDR3 sequence (DNA): TGTGCCAGCAGTTTAAGGCAACGAGAAAAACTGTTTTTT. Its protein is CASSLRQREKLFF.

This rearrangement joins TRBV7-2 to TRBJ2-3; D gene ambiguous. CDR3 length: 14 amino acids. The V gene's germline CDR1 is SGHTA and CDR2 FQGNSA. V lost 4 bases to trimming and J lost 2 bases, with 10 bases between them. Written as DNA, the CDR3 is TGTGCCAGCAGCTGGCGCTCCCCCACAGATACGCAGTATTTT. This gives the protein CASSWRSPTDTQYF.

This rearrangement joins TRBV11-2 to TRBJ1-1; TRBD1 agrees at 8 bases. The CDR3 runs to 16 residues. Unmatched junction bases numbered 12, after V lost 2 bases and J lost 7 bases. Germline V gives CDR1 SGHAT, CDR2 FQNNGV. The CDR3 here is CASSLFGRRQGSEAFF. CDR3 sequence (DNA): TGTGCCAGCAGCTTATTTGGACGGCGACAGGGGAGTGAAGCTTTCTTT.

The chain has TRBV15 and TRBJ2-3; TRBD2 matches at 13 bases. Germline CDR1 and CDR2: LNHNV and YYDKDF (reference sequence). V dropped 0 bases and J dropped 2; count of bases not matched to a gene: 5. The CDR3 consists of 18 residues. Written as DNA, the CDR3 is TGTGCCACCAGCAGAGATCGAGGACTAGCGGGGGCCACAGATACGCAGTATTTT. It yields the protein CATSRDRGLAGATDTQYF.

This chain connects TRBV30 to TRBJ2-3, with TRBD2 identical over 7 bases. With V trimmed by 0 bases and J by 0 bases, 9 bases remained unmatched. Germline loops: CDR1 GTSNPN, CDR2 SVGIG (reference sequence). This CDR3 region has 17 residues. The DNA of the CDR3 is TGTGCCTGGAGTGTGGGGGGGGGACTACCGAGCACAGATACGCAGTATTTT. Protein product: CAWSVGGGLPSTDTQYF. Full variable domain (remainder filled in from reference TRBV30 and TRBJ2-3): SQTIHQWPATLVQPVGSPLSLECTVEGTSNPNLYWYRQAAGRGLQLLFYSVGIGQISSEVPQNLSASRPQDRQFILSSKKLLLSDSGFYLCAWSVGGGLPSTDTQYFGPGTRLTVL.

This rearrangement joins TRBV7-8 to TRBJ2-3, with D possibly matching TRBD2 (6 bases). CDR1 and CDR2 (germline): SGHVS, FQNEAQ. The CDR3 extends over 16 amino acids. Between the trimmed V and J ends, which lost 1 base and 0 bases, there was a span of 11 bases. The CDR3 sequence is CASSLEAGWSTDTQYF. CDR3 DNA: TGTGCCAGCAGCTTAGAGGCGGGGTGGAGCACAGATACGCAGTATTTT.

In its sample, this clone was seen once. This rearrangement joins TRBV7-2 to TRBJ2-1, with TRBD1 matching over 7 bases. The germline V gene encodes CDR1 SGHTA and CDR2 FQGNSA. CDR3 size: 14 residues. Unmatched junction bases numbered 8, after V lost 5 bases and J lost 7 bases. The CDR3 loop is CASSNYRGGNEQFF. In nucleotides, the CDR3 is TGTGCCAGCAGCAACTACAGGGGCGGTAATGAGCAGTTCTTC.

V gene TRBV9 combines with J gene TRBJ1-4; D gene uncertain. Germline CDR1 and CDR2: SGDLS and YYNGEE. Deletions cut 0 bases from V and 0 bases from J, with 9 bases between. The CDR3 length is 16 residues. CDR3 in DNA: TGTGCCAGCAGCGTAGGGGCACTTACAACTAATGAAAAACTGTTTTTT. Residues: CASSVGALTTNEKLFF.

In this sample, this clone turned up a few times. The chain carries TRBV11-2 and TRBJ2-7; D call uncertain. CDR1 and CDR2 from the germline V gene are SGHAT and FQNNGV. Trimming stripped 5 bases from V and 2 bases from J, with 10 bases between. The CDR3 extends over 13 amino acids. CDR3 sequence reads: CASSPVRPYEQYF. For the CDR3, the DNA is TGTGCCAGCAGCCCCGTGAGGCCCTACGAGCAGTACTTC.

This chain joins TRBV11-2 and TRBJ2-7; 10 nucleotides align to TRBD2. This CDR3 has 16 amino acids. The germline gives CDR1 SGHAT, CDR2 FQNNGV. The junction had 6 bases not matched to a gene; V was cut back by 3 bases and J by 1 base. CDR3 loop: CASSFKLAGVSYEQYF. The CDR3 DNA sequence: TGTGCCAGCAGCTTTAAGCTAGCGGGAGTTTCCTACGAGCAGTACTTC. The full variable domain, in which reference TRBV11-2 and TRBJ2-7 provide the parts outside the CDR3, is EAGVAQSPRYKIIEKRQSVAFWCNPISGHATLYWYQQILGQGPKLLIQFQNNGVVDDSQLPKDRFSAERLKGVDSTLKIQPAKLEDSAVYLCASSFKLAGVSYEQYFGPGTRLTVT.

V and J are TRBV12-5 and TRBJ2-1; possible D gene TRBD2, 5 bases. The CDR3 is made up of 14 amino acids. CDR1 is LGHNT and CDR2 is FRNRAP in the germline V gene. V lost 10 bases and J lost 4, with 17 bases in between. This CDR3 reads CAKVGERPYNEQFF. In DNA, the CDR3 is TGTGCTAAGGTCGGGGAGCGTCCATACAATGAGCAGTTCTTC.

V usage is TRBV19 and J usage is TRBJ2-7, with TRBD2 matching 11 bases. Germline V gene data show CDR1 as LNHDA and CDR2 as SQIVND (reference sequence). The J segment lost 2 bases and the V segment lost 4 bases, leaving 10 bases of the junction unmatched. The CDR3 has 17 amino acids. The CDR3 protein is CASSTPTSGRGAYEQYF. The CDR3 region has the DNA TGTGCCAGTAGTACCCCCACTAGCGGGAGAGGAGCCTACGAGCAGTACTTC.